These 10 T cell receptor beta chains share one sample of origin, sequenced in a study of cytomegalovirus exposure and HLA in healthy donors. The PCR used 60 Vbeta and 13 Jbeta primers. This table comes from immunoSEQ multiplex PCR, and its TCRdb copy is limited to in-frame clones, with some not included. Seen here are around 94,000 clones, roughly four fifths observed once, and the top ten hold under 5.5%. The specimen sequenced was PBMCs. The source of these receptors is a woman in her thirties or forties in good health and CMV-seropositive.

The rearrangement joins TRBV2 to TRBJ2-5; D may be TRBD2 (6 bases). The CDR3 is 13 amino acids. V gave up 6 bases and J gave up 3 bases, with 11 bases separating them. CDR1 is SNHLY and CDR2 is FYNNEI in the germline V gene. In DNA, the CDR3 is TGTGCCAGCAGCCAGCGGGTTAAAGAGACCCAGTACTTC. Its protein product is CASSQRVKETQYF.

The chain combines TRBV18 with TRBJ2-2; D call uncertain. CDR3 size: 15 residues. CDR1 KGHSH and CDR2 LQKENI come from the germline V gene. V was shortened by 2 bases and J by 4 bases, with 11 bases between the two germline ends. The CDR3 sequence: CASSPWNTITGELFF. Written as DNA, the CDR3 is TGTGCCAGCTCACCATGGAACACTATCACCGGGGAGCTGTTTTTT.

Remarks on this clone: Germline and junction disagree at one end, which may indicate a read error. J is TRBJ2-7 and V is TRBV28; TRBD1 might be the D (5 bases). CDR1 is MDHEN, CDR2 SYDVKM, per germline. The CDR3 runs 14 residues. In DNA, the CDR3 is TGTGCCAGTGACAACCCGGACAAACCTGGGATATTGGACTTC. It encodes CASDNPDKPGILDF.

The rearrangement links TRBV5-1 to TRBJ2-5; 7 bases fit TRBD2. V shed 6 bases and J 2 bases; nucleotides not matched to a gene: 7. The CDR3 spans 14 residues. The germline V gene has CDR1 SGHRS and CDR2 YFSETQ. The CDR3 nucleotides read TGCGCCAGCATGGGGGGGTTGGGGCAAGAGACCCAGTACTTC. Its protein product is CASMGGLGQETQYF.

For the CDR3, the DNA is TGTGCCAGCAGCTTAGATGTTGGACAGGGGGCAAATGAGCAGTTCTTC. It codes for CASSLDVGQGANEQFF. The chain is built from TRBV7-6 and TRBJ2-1; 11 positions agree with TRBD1. The J segment lost 7 bases and the V segment lost 1 base, leaving 6 bases of the junction unmatched. The CDR3 is 16 residues long. Germline assignment: CDR1 SGHVS and CDR2 FNYEAQ.

The chain carries TRBV27 and TRBJ2-7; TRBD2 aligns across 8 bases. With V trimmed by 5 bases and J by 0 bases, 6 bases remained unmatched. Germline-derived CDR1 and CDR2 are MNHEY and SMNVEV (reference sequence). This CDR3 region has 15 residues. The CDR3 is CASSAGGRVSYEQYF. DNA of the CDR3: TGTGCCAGCAGTGCGGGAGGTCGGGTCTCCTACGAGCAGTACTTC.

CDR3 in amino acids: CASRELAYNEQFF. The CDR3 DNA reads TGTGCCAGCAGGGAACTAGCTTACAATGAGCAGTTCTTC. The chain has TRBV27 and TRBJ2-1; possibly TRBD2 for D (6 bases). With 6 bases removed from V and 4 bases from J, the gap between germline ends came to 10 bases. The CDR3 length is 13 residues. CDR1 and CDR2 (germline): MNHEY, SMNVEV (reference sequence).

This chain links TRBV6-1 with TRBJ2-7; TRBD1 is a possible D gene (6 bases). V was trimmed by 5 bases and J by 5 bases, leaving 10 bases between them. Germline CDR1 is MNHNS and CDR2 is SASEGT. This CDR3 has 12 residues. CDR3 in DNA: TGTGCCAGCAGTCGCCAGGGGAACGAGCAGTACTTC. This sequence encodes CASSRQGNEQYF.

The chain carries TRBV5-4 and TRBJ2-3, with 10 bases identical to TRBD2. Per the germline V gene, CDR1 is SGHNT and CDR2 is YYREEE (reference sequence). The CDR3 is 16 residues long. With V trimmed by 7 bases and J by 3 bases, 11 bases remained unmatched. CDR3 loop: CASFLAGVGGTDTQYF. For the CDR3, the DNA is TGTGCCAGCTTTCTAGCGGGAGTAGGAGGGACAGATACGCAGTATTTT.

V and J are TRBV5-4 and TRBJ2-3; TRBD2 matches at 14 bases. Trimming removed 5 bases from V and 5 bases from J; junction bases left unmatched: 13. The CDR3 contains 18 residues. Germline V gene lookup returns CDR1 SGHNT and CDR2 YYREEE (reference sequence). DNA of the CDR3: TGTGCCAGCAGTCCGGGACTAGCGGGAGATATAGACTTAGATACGCAGTATTTT. Encoded protein: CASSPGLAGDIDLDTQYF.